This entry describes one TCR beta chain. This entry is derived from a study of blood T cell repertoires in COVID-19. Across the study: Italy, Spain and the United States were the sources of the convalescent and acute COVID-19 samples. The cDNA or gDNA used as material had been derived from T cells, B-cell-depleted T cells, or PBMCs.

In the original workflow: Nucleated cell counts were estimated from reference gene primer amplification. Repertoires were generated with immunoSEQ multiplex PCR, while TCRdb's copy carries only in-frame clones and drops some. V, J and clone size derive from that table, while D and trimming were established from the DNA sequence. The sample holds hundreds of thousands of clones, 86% seen once. The CDR3 sequence is 14 residues long. Germline V gives CDR1 KGHSH, CDR2 LQKENI. Trimming cost V 5 bases and J 8 bases; bases outside gene matches: 5. The sample consisted of peripheral blood. The TCR originated in a woman aged 25-40 years with active or convalescent COVID-19. The V gene is TRBV18, the J gene TRBJ1-4; TRBD1 aligns across 10 bases. This chain's CDR3 is CASSRQGAREKLFF. The CDR3 nucleotides read TGTGCCAGCTCAAGACAGGGGGCACGAGAAAAACTGTTTTTT.